The clone carrying this T cell receptor (beta chain) occurred once. The sample holds other DNA sequences that translate to the same CDR3. In germline, CDR1 is MNHEY, CDR2 SMNVEV (reference sequence). The CDR3 runs to 15 residues. Trimming stripped 4 bases from V and 8 bases from J, with 20 bases between. This sample stems from a study of blood T cell repertoires in COVID-19. The table came from immunoSEQ multiplex PCR; TCRdb's copy has only in-frame clones and leaves some out. The sample shows about 150,000 clones, more than 75% of them seen only once. This sequence was found in a woman between 50 and 59 years old with acute or convalescent COVID-19. Sample: peripheral blood. The V call is TRBV27, the J call TRBJ1-2; D is perhaps TRBD1 (6 bases). The DNA of the CDR3 is TGTGCCAGCAGTTCATACCCGCTCGAGCAGGGGGGCTACACCTTC. Translating it yields CASSSYPLEQGGYTF.